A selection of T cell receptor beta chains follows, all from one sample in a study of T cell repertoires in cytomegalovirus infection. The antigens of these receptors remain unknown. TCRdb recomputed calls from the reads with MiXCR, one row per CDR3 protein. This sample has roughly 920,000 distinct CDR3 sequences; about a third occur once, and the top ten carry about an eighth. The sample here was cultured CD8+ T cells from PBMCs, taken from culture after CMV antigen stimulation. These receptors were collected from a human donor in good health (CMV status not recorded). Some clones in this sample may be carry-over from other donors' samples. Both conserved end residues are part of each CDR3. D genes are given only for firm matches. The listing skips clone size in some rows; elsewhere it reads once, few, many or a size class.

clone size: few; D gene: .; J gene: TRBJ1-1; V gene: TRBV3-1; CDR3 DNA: TGTGCCAGCAGCCAAGGCTCACGGTTTACGCCTGAAGCTTTCTTT; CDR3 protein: CASSQGSRFTPEAFF
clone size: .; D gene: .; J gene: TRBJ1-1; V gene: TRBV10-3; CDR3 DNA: TGTGCCATCAGTGAGTCCTGGGGGCGAACTGAAGCTTTCTTT; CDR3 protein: CAISESWGRTEAFF
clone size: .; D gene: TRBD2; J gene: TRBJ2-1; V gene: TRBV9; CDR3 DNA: TGTGCCAGCAGCGTAGTTCACCCTGGGAGTAGCGGGGGGGATAGTAATGAGCAGTTCTTC; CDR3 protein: CASSVVHPGSSGGDSNEQFF
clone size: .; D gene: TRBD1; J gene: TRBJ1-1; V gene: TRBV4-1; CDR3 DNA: TGCGCCAGCAGCAAAGCTCCCGACAGGGCAGTTGAAGCTTTCTTT; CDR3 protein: CASSKAPDRAVEAFF
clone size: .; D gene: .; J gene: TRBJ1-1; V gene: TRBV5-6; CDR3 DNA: TGTGCCAGCAGCACCGACATGGAAATGAACACTGAAGCTTTCTTT; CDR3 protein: CASSTDMEMNTEAFF
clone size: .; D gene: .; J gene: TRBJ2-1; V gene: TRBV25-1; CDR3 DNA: TGTGCCAGCAGTGAATGGGGCGGTGAGCAGTTCTTC; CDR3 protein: CASSEWGGEQFF
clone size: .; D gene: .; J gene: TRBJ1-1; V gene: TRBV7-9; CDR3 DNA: TGTGCCAGCAGCTTAGGGGTCAGCCTGAACACTGAAGCTTTCTTT; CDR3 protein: CASSLGVSLNTEAFF
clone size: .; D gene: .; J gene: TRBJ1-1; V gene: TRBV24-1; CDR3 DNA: TGTGCCACCAGTGATAATTCGGAAGCTTTCTTT; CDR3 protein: CATSDNSEAFF
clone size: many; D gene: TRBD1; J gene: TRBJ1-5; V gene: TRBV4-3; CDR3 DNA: TGCGCCAGCAGCCAAGATCTCCGGCAGGGGGGAGGCAATCAGCCCCAGCATTTT; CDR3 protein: CASSQDLRQGGGNQPQHF
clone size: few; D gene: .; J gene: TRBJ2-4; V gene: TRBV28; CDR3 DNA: TGTGCCAGCAGTTTATCGAGGGGAGTAGCCAAAAACATTCAGTACTTC; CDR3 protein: CASSLSRGVAKNIQYF
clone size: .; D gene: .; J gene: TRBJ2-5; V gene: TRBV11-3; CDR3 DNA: TGTGCCAGCAGCTCCCAGAACGGGCAAGAGACCCAGTACTTC; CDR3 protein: CASSSQNGQETQYF
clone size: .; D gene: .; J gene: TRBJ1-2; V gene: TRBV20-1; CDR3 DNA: TGCAGTGCTAGAGATAATTTAGACCCTACGGACTATGGCTACACCTTC; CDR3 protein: CSARDNLDPTDYGYTF
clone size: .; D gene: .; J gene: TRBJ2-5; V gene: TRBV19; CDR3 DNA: TGTGCCAGTAGTATAGATGTAGGGCAAGAGACCCAGTACTTC; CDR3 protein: CASSIDVGQETQYF
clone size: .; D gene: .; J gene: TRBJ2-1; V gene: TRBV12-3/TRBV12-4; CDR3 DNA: TGTGCCAGCAGTTTATGGCGTTCAGATGAGCAGTTCTTC; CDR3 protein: CASSLWRSDEQFF
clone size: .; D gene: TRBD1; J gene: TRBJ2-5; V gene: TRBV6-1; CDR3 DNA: TGTGTCAGCAGTGGGCAGGGGGCCCAAGAGACCCAGTACTTC; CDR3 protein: CVSSGQGAQETQYF
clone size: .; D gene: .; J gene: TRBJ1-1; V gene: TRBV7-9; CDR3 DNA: TGTGCCAGCCCGGGGATAGTGGACACTGAAGCTTTCTTT; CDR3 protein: CASPGIVDTEAFF
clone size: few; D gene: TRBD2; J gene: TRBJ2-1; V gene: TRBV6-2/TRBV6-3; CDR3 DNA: TGTGCCAGCAGTCCCCTAGCGGGGGAGTGGAATGAGCAGTTCTTC; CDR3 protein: CASSPLAGEWNEQFF
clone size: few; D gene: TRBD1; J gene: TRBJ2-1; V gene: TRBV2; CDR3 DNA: TGTGCCAAGCTAGGCCCGGGACAGGGCGTTTACAATGAGCAGTTCTTC; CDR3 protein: CAKLGPGQGVYNEQFF
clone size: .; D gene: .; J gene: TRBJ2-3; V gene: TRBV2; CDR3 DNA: TGTGCCAGCAGTGAGGCGCGCCGGCCAGATACGCAGTATTTT; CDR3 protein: CASSEARRPDTQYF
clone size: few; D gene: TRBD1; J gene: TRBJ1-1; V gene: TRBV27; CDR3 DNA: TGTGCCAGCAGTCCGGTGGGACAGATCTTCACTGAAGCTTTCTTT; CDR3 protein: CASSPVGQIFTEAFF
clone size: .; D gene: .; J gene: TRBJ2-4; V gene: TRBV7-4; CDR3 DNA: TGTGACAGCAGCTTAGCTATAAACATTCAGTACTTC; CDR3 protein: CDSSLAINIQYF
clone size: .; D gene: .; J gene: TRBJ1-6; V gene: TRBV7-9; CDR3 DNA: TGTGCCAGCAGCAACCGGGACCAAACTGGGAGCTCCTATAATTCACCCCTCCACTTT; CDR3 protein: CASSNRDQTGSSYNSPLHF
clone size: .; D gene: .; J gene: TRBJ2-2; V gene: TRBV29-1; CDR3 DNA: TGCAGCGTTGGGCCAGGCGACTCCGGAAAGAACACCGGGGAGCTGTTTTTT; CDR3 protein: CSVGPGDSGKNTGELFF
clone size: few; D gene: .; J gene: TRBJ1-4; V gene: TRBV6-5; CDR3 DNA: TGTGCCAGCAGTTACTTGGGGGGAGCTAATGAAAAACTGTTTTTT; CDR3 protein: CASSYLGGANEKLFF
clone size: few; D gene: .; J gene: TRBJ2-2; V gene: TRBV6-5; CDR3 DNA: TGTGCCAGCAGTTACGGGGTAGCTGGCCCCAGGGAGCTGTTTTTT; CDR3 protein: CASSYGVAGPRELFF
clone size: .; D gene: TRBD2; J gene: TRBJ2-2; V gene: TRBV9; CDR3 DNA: TGTGCCAGCAGCGTTAGCGGGGGGAAAAACACCGGGGAGCTGTTTTTT; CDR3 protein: CASSVSGGKNTGELFF
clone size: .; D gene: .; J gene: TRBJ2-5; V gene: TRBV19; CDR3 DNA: TGTACCAGTAGTGGGGAAGCGGAGACCCAGTACTTC; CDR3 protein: CTSSGEAETQYF